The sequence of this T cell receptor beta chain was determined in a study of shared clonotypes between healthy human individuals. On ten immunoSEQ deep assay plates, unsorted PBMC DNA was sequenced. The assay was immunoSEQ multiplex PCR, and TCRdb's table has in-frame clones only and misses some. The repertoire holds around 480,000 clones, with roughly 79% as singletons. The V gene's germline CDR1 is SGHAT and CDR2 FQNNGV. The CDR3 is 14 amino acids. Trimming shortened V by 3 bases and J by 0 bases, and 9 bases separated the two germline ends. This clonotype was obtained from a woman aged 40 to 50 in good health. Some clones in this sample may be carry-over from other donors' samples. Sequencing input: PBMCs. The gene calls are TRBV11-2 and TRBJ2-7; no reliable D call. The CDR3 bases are TGTGCCAGCAGCTTCTCGGACGACTCCTACGAGCAGTACTTC. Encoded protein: CASSFSDDSYEQYF.